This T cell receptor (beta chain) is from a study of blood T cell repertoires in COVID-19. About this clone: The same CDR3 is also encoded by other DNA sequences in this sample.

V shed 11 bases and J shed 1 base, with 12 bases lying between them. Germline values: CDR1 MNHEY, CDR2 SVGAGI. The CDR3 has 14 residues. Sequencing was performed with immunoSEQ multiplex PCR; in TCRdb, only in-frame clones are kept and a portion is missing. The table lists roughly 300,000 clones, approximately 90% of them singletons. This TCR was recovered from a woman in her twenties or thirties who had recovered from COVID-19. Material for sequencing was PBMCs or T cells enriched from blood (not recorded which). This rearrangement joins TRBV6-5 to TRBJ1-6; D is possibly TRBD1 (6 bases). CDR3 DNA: TGTGCCTCCCGGCAGGGGTCCTATAATTCACCCCTCCACTTT. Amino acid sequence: CASRQGSYNSPLHF.